The present entry profiles one T cell receptor beta chain with its context. This sample was taken from a study of control samples from healthy donors and cancer patients. This table comes from immunoSEQ multiplex PCR, and its TCRdb copy is limited to in-frame clones, with some not included. The sample holds approximately 80,000 clones; roughly 91% are singletons and the top ten take approximately 14%. This CDR3 has 16 residues. Trimming shortened V by 1 base and J by 6 bases, and 18 bases separated the two germline ends. Germline V CDR1 and CDR2: LGHNA, YSLEER. This receptor was identified in a man aged 30-40 years in good health. Sequenced: blood. V usage is TRBV4-3 and J usage is TRBJ1-2, with D maybe TRBD1 (6 bases). The CDR3 reads CASSQGLGGLEDGYTF. In DNA form, the CDR3 reads TGCGCCAGCAGCCAAGGTTTAGGGGGGCTTGAAGATGGCTACACCTTC.